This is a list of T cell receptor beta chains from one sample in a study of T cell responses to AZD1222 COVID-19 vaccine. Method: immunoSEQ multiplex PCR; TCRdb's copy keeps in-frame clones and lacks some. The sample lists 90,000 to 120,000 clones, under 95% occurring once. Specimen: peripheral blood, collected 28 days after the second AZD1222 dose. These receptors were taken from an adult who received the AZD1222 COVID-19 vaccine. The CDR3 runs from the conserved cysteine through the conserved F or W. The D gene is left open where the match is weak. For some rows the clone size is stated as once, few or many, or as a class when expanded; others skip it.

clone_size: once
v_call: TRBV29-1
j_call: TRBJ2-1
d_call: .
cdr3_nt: TGCAGCGCAAAGGGAGGGAGTGGGACAAATGAGCAGTTCTTC
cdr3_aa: CSAKGGSGTNEQFF

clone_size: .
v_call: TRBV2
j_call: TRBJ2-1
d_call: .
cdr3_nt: TGTGCCAGCAGTGAAGCGAGGAGGGGGCCGGGGAATGAGCAGTTCTTC
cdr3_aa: CASSEARRGPGNEQFF

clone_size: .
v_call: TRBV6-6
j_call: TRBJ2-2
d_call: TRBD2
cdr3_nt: TGTGCCAGCAGCAACCGGGGGGCCGGGGAGCTGTTTTTT
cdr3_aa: CASSNRGAGELFF

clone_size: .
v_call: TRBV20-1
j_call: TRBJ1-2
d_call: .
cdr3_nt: TGCAGTGCTAGTCTAGGGACTTACCTCTCTGGCTACACCTTC
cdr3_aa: CSASLGTYLSGYTF

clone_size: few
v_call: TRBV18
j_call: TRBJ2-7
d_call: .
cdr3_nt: TGTGCCAGCTCACCACCCCCAGGGTACGAGCAGTACTTC
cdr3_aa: CASSPPPGYEQYF

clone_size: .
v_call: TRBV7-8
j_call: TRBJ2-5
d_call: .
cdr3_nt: TGTGCCAGCAGCTCCGCGCAGGGCTCTCGGGAGACCCAGTACTTC
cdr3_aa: CASSSAQGSRETQYF

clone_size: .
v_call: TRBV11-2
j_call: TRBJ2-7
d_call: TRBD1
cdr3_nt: TGTGCCAGCAGCGGGGGTTTGGGACAGCTTTACGAGCAGTACTTC
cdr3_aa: CASSGGLGQLYEQYF

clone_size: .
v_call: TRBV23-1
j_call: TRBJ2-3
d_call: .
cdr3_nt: TGCGCCAGCACCCAGGGGAATACGCAGTATTTT
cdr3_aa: CASTQGNTQYF

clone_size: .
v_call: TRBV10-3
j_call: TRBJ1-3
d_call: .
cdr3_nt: TGTGCCATCAGTGACTTTGGACAGACACTCTCTGGAAACACCATATATTTT
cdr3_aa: CAISDFGQTLSGNTIYF

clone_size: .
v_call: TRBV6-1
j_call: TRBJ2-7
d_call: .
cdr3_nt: TGTGCCAGCAGGGAAGCGGCACGATACGAGCAGTACTTC
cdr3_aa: CASREAARYEQYF

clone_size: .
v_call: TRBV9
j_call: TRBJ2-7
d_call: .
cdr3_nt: TGTGCCAGCAGCGTAGCCGGGATGAAGGACGAGCAGTACTTC
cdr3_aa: CASSVAGMKDEQYF

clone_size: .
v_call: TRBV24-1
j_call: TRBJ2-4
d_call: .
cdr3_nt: TGTGCCACCAGTGATCCCCAACAGGGAAACATTCAGTACTTC
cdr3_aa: CATSDPQQGNIQYF

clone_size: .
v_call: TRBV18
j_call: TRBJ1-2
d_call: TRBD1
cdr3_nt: TGTGCCAGCTCATCCCTCGTGACGCGCTCAGGGGGTAATGGCTACACCTTC
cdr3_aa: CASSSLVTRSGGNGYTF

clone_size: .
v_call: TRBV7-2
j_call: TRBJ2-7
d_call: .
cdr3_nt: TGTGCCAGCAGCTCTCGGAGGGGGACTCTTAGCTCCTACGAGCAGTACTTC
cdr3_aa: CASSSRRGTLSSYEQYF

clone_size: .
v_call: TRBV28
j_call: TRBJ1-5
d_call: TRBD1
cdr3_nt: TGTGCCAGCAGTTTATTAACACTTGGACAGGCGCGCAATCAGCCCCAGCATTTT
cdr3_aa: CASSLLTLGQARNQPQHF

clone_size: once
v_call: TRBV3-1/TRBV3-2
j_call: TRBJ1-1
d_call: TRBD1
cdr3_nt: TGTGCCAGCAGCCAAGAGGGACAGGCGAACACTGAAGCTTTCTTT
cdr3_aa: CASSQEGQANTEAFF

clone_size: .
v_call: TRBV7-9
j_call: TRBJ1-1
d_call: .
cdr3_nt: TGTGCCAGCAGTTCGGCCGGGAGAGGCACTGAAGCTTTCTTT
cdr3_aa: CASSSAGRGTEAFF

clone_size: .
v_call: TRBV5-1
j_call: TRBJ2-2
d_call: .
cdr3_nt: TGCGCCAGCAGCTTGTGGGGATCCGGGGAGCTGTTTTTT
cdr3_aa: CASSLWGSGELFF

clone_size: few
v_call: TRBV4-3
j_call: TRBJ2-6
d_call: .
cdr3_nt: TGCGCCAGCAGCCAAGAATACAGCTCTGGGGCCAACGTCCTGACTTTC
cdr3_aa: CASSQEYSSGANVLTF

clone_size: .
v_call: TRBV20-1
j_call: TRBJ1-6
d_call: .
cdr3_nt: TGCAGTGCTAGTCCAGGGACCTCCTATAATTCACCCCTCCACTTT
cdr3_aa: CSASPGTSYNSPLHF

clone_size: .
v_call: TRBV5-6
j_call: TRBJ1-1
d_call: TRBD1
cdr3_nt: TGTGCCAGCATATCAGGGGGGTGGAACACTGAAGCTTTCTTT
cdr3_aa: CASISGGWNTEAFF

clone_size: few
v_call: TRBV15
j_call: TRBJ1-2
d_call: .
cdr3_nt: TGTGCCACCAGCAGAGCGGGTAAGGGAGGCTACACCTTC
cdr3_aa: CATSRAGKGGYTF

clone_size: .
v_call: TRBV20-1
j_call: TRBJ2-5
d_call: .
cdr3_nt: TGCAGTGCTAGGAGAGAGACCCAGTACTTC
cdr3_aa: CSARRETQYF